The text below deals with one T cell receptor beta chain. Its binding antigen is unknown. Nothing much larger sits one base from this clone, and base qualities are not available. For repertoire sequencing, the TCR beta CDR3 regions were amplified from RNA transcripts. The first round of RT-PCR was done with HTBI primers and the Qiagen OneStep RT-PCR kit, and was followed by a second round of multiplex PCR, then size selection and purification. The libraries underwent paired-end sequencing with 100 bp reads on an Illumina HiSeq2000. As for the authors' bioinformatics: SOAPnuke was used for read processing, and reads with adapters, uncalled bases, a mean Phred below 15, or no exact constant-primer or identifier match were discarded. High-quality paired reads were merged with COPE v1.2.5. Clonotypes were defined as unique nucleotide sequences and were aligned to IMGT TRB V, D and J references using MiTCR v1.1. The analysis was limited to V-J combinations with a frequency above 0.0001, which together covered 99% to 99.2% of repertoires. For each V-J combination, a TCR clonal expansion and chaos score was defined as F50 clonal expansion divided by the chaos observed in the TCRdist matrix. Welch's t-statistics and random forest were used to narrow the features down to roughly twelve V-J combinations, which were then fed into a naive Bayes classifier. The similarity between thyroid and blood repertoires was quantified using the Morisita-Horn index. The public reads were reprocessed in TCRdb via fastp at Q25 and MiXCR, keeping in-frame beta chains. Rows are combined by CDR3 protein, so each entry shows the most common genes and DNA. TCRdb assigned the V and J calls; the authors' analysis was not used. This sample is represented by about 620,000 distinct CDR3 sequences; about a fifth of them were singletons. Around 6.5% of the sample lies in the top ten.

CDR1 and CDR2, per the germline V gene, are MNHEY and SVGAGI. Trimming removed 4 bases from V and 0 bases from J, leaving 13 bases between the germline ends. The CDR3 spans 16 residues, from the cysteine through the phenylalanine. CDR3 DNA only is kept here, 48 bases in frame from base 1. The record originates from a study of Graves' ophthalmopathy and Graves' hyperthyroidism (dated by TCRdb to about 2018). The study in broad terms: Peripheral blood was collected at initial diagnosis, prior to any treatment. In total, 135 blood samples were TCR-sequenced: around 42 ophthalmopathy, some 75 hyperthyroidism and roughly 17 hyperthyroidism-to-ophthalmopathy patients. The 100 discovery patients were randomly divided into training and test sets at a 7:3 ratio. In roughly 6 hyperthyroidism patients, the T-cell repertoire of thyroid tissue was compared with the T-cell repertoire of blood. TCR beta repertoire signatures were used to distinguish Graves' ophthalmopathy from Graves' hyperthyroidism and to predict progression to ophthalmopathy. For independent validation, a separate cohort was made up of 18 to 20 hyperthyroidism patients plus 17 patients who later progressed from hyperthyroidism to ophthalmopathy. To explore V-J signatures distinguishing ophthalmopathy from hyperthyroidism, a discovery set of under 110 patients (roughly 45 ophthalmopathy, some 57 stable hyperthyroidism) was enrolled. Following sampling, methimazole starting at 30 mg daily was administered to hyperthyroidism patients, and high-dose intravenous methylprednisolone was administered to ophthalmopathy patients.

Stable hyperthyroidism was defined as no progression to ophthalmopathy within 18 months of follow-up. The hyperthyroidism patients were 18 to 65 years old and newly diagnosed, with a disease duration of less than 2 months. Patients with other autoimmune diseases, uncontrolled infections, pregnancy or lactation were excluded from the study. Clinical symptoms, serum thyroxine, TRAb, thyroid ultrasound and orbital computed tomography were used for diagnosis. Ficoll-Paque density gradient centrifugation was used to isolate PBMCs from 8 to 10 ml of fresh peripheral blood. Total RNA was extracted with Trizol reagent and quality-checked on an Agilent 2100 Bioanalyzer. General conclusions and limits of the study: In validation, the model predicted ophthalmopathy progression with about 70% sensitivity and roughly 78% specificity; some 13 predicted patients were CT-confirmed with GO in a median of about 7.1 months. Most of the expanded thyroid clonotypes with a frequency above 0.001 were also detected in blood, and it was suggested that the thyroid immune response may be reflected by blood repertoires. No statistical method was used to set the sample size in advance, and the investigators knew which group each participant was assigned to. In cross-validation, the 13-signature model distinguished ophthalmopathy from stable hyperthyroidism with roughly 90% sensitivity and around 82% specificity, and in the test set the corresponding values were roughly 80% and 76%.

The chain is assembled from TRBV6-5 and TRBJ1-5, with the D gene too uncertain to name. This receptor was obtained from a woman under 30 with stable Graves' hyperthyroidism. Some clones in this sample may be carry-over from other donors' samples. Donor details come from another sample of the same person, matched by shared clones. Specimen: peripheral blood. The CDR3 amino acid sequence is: CASSSDAFGSNQPQHF. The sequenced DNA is TGTGCCAGCAGTTCCGACGCCTTTGGTAGCAATCAGCCCCAGCATTTT.